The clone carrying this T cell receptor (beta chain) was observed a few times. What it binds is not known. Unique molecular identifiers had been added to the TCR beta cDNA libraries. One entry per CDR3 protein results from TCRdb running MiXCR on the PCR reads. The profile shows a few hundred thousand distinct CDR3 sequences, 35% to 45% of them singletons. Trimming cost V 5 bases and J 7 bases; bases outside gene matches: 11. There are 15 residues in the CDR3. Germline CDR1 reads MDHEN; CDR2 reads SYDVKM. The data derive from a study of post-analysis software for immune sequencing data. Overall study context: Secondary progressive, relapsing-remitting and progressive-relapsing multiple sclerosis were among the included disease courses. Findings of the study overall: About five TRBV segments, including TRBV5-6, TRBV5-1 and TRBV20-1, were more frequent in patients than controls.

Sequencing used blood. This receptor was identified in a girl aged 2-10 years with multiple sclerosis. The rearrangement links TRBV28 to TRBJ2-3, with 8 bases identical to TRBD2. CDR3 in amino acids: CASSRGGLQHNTQYF. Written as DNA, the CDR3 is TGTGCCAGCAGTCGGGGGGGCCTCCAACATAATACGCAGTATTTT.